This TCR beta chain comes out of a study of control samples from healthy donors and cancer patients. Sequencing used immunoSEQ multiplex PCR; TCRdb keeps in-frame clones, though not all of them. The sample lists 90,000 to 150,000 clones, 70% to 90% occurring once. Germline CDR1 is SGHRS and CDR2 is YFSETQ. The CDR3 consists of 15 residues. With 0 bases removed from V and 6 bases from J, the gap between germline ends came to 15 bases. The chain recombines TRBV5-1 with TRBJ1-1; D is possibly TRBD1 (6 bases). The clonotype was recovered from a man aged 35-49 years in good health. Sequencing was carried out using blood. CDR3 DNA sequence: TGCGCCAGCAGCTTGGAGGGCAGGGGTGAGGCTGAAGCTTTCTTT. It is translated as CASSLEGRGEAEAFF.